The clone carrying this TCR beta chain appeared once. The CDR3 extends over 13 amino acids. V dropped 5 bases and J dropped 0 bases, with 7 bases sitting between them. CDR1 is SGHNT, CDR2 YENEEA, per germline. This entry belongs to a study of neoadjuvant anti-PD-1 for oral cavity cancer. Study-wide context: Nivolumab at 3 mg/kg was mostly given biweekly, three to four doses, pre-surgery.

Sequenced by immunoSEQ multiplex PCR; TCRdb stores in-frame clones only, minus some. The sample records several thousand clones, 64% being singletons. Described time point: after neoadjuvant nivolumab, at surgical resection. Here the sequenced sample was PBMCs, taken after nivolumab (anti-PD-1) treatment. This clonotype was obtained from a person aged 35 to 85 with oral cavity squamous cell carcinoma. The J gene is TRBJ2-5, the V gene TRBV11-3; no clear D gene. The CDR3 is CASSPPYQETQYF. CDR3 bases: TGTGCCAGCAGCCCACCTTACCAAGAGACCCAGTACTTC.